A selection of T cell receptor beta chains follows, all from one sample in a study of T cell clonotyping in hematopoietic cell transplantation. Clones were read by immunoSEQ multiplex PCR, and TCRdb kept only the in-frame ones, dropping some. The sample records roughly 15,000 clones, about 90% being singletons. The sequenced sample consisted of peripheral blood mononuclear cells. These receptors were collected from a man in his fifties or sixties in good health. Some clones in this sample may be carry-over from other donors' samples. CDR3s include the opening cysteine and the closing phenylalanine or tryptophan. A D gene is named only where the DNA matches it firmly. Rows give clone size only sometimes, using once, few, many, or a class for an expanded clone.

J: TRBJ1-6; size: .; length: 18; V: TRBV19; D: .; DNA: TGTGCCAGTAGTATACGCAGGGGCGATAGCTCCTATAATTCACCCCTCCACTTT; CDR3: CASSIRRGDSSYNSPLHF
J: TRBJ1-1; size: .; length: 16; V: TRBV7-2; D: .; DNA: TGTGCCAGCAGCTTAGCGAGGGGACGGATGAACACTGAAGCTTTCTTT; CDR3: CASSLARGRMNTEAFF
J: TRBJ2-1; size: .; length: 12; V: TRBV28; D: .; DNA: TGTGCCAGCAGTTTAAGTCTGGGAGCCACGTTCTTC; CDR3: CASSLSLGATFF
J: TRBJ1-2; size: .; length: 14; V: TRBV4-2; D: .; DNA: TGTGCCAGCAGCCCGAGTGGGGGTCAGGGGGGCTACACCTTC; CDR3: CASSPSGGQGGYTF
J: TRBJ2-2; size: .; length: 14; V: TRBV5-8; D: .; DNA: TGTGCCAGCAGCTTATCGCGATGGACCGGGGAGCTGTTTTTT; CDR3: CASSLSRWTGELFF
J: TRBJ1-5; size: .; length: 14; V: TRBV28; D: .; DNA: TGTGCCAGCAGTTTATGGTCAGGGAATCAGCCCCAGCATTTT; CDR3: CASSLWSGNQPQHF
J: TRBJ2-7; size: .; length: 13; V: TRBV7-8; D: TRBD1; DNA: TGTGCCAGCAGCCGACGGACAGGGTCCGAGCAGTACTTC; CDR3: CASSRRTGSEQYF
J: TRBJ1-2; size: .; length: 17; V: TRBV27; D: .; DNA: TGTGCCAGCAGTTTATGGTCGAACGGACAGCTCAACTATGGCTACACCTTC; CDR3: CASSLWSNGQLNYGYTF
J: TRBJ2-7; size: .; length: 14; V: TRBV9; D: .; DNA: TGTGCCAGCAGCGTACAGGGGTTAGGCTACGAGCAGTACTTC; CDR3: CASSVQGLGYEQYF
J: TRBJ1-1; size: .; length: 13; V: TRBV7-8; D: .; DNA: TGTGCCAGCAGAACGGGGAGGAACACTGAAGCTTTCTTT; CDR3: CASRTGRNTEAFF
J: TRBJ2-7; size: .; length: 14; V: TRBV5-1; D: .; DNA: TGCGCCAGCAGCCCCGGACAGAGCTCCTACGAGCAGTACTTC; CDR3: CASSPGQSSYEQYF
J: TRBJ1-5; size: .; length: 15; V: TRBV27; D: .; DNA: TGTGCCAGCAGTTTGGGACCGGGGCGTGATCAGCCCCAGCATTTT; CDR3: CASSLGPGRDQPQHF
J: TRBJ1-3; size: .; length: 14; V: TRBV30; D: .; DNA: TGTGCCTGGAGTGTTTGGGGGACGGGAAACACCATATATTTT; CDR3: CAWSVWGTGNTIYF
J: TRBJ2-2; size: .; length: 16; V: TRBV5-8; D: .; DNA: TGTGCCAGCAGCTTGAGGGGGGGCCCGAACACCGGGGAGCTGTTTTTT; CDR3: CASSLRGGPNTGELFF
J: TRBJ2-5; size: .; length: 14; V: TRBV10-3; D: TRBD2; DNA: TGTGCCATCAGTGAGCGGGGGGGCCGGGAGACCCAGTACTTC; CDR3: CAISERGGRETQYF
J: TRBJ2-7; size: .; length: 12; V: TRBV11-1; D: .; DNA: TGTGCCAGCAGCTCCGCAGGGGACGAGCAGTACTTC; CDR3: CASSSAGDEQYF
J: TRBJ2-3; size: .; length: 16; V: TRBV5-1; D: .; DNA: TGCGCCAGCAGCTTGGAGGACAGACCTAGCACAGATACGCAGTATTTT; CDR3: CASSLEDRPSTDTQYF
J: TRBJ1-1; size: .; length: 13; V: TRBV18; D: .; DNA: TGTGCCAGCTCCGTTAGCCTGAACACTGAAGCTTTCTTT; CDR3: CASSVSLNTEAFF
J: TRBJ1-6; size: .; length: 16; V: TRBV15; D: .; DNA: TGTGCCACCAGCAGAGTGTCAAGCTCCTATAATTCACCCCTCCACTTT; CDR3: CATSRVSSSYNSPLHF
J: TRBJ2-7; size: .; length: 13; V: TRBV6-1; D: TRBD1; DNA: TGTGCCAGCAGGGGACAGGGGGCCTACGAGCAGTACTTC; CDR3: CASRGQGAYEQYF
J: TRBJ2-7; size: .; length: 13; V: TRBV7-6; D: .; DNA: TGTGCCAGCAGCTGGATAAAAGGCGACGAGCAGTACTTC; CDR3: CASSWIKGDEQYF
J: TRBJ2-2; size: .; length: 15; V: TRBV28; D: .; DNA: TGTGCCAGCAGGGCCGGGCCTAGGCGGACCGGGGAGCTGTTTTTT; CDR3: CASRAGPRRTGELFF
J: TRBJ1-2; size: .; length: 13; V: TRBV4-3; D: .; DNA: TGCGCCAGCAGCCAAGGCAGGCACTATGGCTACACCTTC; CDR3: CASSQGRHYGYTF
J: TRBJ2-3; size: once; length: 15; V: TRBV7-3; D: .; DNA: TGTGCCAGCAGCTCTGAGACAGGTGGGAGCTATACGCAGTATTTT; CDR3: CASSSETGGSYTQYF
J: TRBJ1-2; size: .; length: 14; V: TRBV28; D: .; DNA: TGTGCCAGCAGTTTAGACAGAGCCTTCTATGGCTACACCTTC; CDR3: CASSLDRAFYGYTF
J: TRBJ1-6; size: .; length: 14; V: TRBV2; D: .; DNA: TGTGCCACCAAAGGAGACGGGACTAATTCACCCCTCCACTTT; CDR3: CATKGDGTNSPLHF
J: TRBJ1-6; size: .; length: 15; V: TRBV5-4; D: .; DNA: TGTGCCAGCAGCTCGACACAGTCATATAATTCACCCCTCCACTTT; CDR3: CASSSTQSYNSPLHF
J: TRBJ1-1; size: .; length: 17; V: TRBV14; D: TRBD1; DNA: TGTGCCAGCAGCCAAGATCACCCCGGGACAGGTTGGCGAGAAGCTTTCTTT; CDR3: CASSQDHPGTGWREAFF
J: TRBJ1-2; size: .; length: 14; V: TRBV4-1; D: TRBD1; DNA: TGCGCCAGCAGCATCCCGGGACAGGGGGCTGGCTACACCTTC; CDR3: CASSIPGQGAGYTF
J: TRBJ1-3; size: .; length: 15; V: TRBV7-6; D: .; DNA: TGTGCCAGCAGCTTGTTGGATGGCTCTGGAAACACCATATATTTT; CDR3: CASSLLDGSGNTIYF
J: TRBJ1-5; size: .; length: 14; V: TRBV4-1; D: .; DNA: TGCGCCAGCAGCCAAGATCCACAGTACCAGCCCCAGCATTTT; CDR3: CASSQDPQYQPQHF
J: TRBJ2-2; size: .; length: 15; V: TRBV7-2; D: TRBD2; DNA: TGTGCCAGCAGACTCGGGGGGGCCGTTGAGGGGGAGCTGTTTTTT; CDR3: CASRLGGAVEGELFF
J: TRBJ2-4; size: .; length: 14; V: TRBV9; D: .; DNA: TGTGCCAGCAGCCCCGCGATCCCGGGAAACATTCAGTACTTC; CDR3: CASSPAIPGNIQYF
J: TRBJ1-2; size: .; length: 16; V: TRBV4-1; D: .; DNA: TGCGCCAGCAGCCAAGAGGAAGCAGGGCAGCACTATGGCTACACCTTC; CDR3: CASSQEEAGQHYGYTF
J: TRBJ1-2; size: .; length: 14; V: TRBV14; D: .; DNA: TGTGCCAGCAGCCGACTGACGGGCCGCAGGGGCTACACCTTC; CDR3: CASSRLTGRRGYTF
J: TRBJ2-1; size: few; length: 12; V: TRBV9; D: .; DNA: TGTGCCAGCAGCACCCAGGGAGGTGAGCAGTTCTTC; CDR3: CASSTQGGEQFF
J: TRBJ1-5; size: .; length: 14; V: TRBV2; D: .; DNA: TGTGCCAGCAGTGAAGTACAACGCGGGCAGCCCCAGCATTTT; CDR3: CASSEVQRGQPQHF
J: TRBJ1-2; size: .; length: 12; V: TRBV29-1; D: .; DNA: TGCAGCGTTTCGGGTGGAAACTATGGCTACACCTTC; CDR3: CSVSGGNYGYTF
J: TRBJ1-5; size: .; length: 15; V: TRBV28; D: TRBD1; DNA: TGTGCCAGCAGTCCGTCCGGGACAGGGATCCAACCCCAGCATTTT; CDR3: CASSPSGTGIQPQHF
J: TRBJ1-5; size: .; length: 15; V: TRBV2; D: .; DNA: TGTGCCAGCAGCGTCAGGGGAACGGGCAATCAGCCCCAGCATTTT; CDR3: CASSVRGTGNQPQHF
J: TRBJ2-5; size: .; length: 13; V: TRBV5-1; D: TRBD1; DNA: TGCGCCAGCAGCTTTGACAGGGTGGAGACCCAGTACTTC; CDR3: CASSFDRVETQYF
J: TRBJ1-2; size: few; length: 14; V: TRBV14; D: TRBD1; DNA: TGTGCCAGCAGCCCTACAGAGGGGGCACGAGGCTACACCTTC; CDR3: CASSPTEGARGYTF
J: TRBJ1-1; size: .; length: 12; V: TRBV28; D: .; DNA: TGTGCCAGCAGTCAAGTTAACCCTGAAGCTTTCTTT; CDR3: CASSQVNPEAFF
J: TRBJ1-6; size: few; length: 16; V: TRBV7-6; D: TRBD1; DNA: TGTGCCAGCAGCTCGAATGCCGGGACAGCCAATTCACCCCTCCACTTT; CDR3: CASSSNAGTANSPLHF
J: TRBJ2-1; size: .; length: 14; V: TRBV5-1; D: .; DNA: TGCGCCAGCGGAAGGGACATATCCTACAATGAGCAGTTCTTC; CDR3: CASGRDISYNEQFF